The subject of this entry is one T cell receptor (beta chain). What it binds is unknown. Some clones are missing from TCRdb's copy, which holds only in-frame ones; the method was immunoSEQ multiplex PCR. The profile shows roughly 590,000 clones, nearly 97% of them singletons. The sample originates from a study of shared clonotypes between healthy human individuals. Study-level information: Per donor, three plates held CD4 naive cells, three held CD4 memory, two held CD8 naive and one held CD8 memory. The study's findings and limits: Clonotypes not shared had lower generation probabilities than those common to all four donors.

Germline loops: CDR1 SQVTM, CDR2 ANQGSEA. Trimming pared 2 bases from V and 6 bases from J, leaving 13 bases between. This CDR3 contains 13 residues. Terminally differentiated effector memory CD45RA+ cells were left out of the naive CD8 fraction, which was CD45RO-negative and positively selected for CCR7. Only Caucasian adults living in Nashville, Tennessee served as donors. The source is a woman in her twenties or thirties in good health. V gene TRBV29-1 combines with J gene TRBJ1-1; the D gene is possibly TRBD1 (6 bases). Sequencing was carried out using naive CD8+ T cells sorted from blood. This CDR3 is CSVELRGRPEAFF. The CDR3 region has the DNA TGCAGCGTTGAATTGCGGGGGCGGCCTGAAGCTTTCTTT.